Given below is one T cell receptor (beta chain) in context. Per the germline V gene, CDR1 is SGHNT and CDR2 is YYREEE (reference sequence). There are 13 residues in the CDR3. Losses at the gene ends were 4 bases for V and 11 bases for J; bases not matched to a gene: 9. This specimen comes from a study of blood T cell repertoires in COVID-19. TCRdb's copy holds only in-frame clones and misses some; the assay was immunoSEQ multiplex PCR. The table lists under 500,000 clones, around nine tenths of them singletons, with roughly 4% in the top ten. This clonotype was obtained from a woman between 25 and 40 years old with acute or convalescent COVID-19. The sequencing input was peripheral blood. The chain recombines TRBV5-4 with TRBJ1-2, with 9 bases matching TRBD1. The CDR3 bases are TGTGCCAGCAGCAAGGAGGGGACAGGGAGATACACCTTC. Protein sequence: CASSKEGTGRYTF.